This is a list of T cell receptor beta chains from one sample in a study of T cell responses to AZD1222 COVID-19 vaccine. Clones were read by immunoSEQ multiplex PCR, and TCRdb kept only the in-frame ones, dropping some. The profile shows 110,000 or so clones, approximately 87% of them singletons. The sample was peripheral blood, taken on day 0 of AZD1222 vaccination. The receptors come from an adult in good health. Both conserved end residues are part of each CDR3. The order of the fields is D gene, V gene, J gene, clone size, CDR3 protein, CDR3 DNA. A D gene is named only where the DNA matches it firmly. Size is omitted from some rows. Given values are once, few, many or a class for expanded clones.

D: .; V: TRBV2; J: TRBJ1-5; size: .; CDR3: CASMVSRGGSNQPQHF; DNA: TGTGCCAGCATGGTCTCCCGGGGTGGTAGCAATCAGCCCCAGCATTTT
D: .; V: TRBV6-5; J: TRBJ1-2; size: .; CDR3: CASSYVAGGARDGYTF; DNA: TGTGCCAGCAGTTATGTGGCCGGGGGGGCCAGGGATGGCTACACCTTC
D: .; V: TRBV27; J: TRBJ1-3; size: .; CDR3: CASSLRSPYSGNTIYF; DNA: TGTGCCAGCAGTTTACGTTCCCCCTACTCTGGAAACACCATATATTTT
D: TRBD1; V: TRBV15; J: TRBJ2-7; size: .; CDR3: CATSPRDSAYEQYF; DNA: TGTGCCACCAGCCCAAGGGACAGCGCCTACGAGCAGTACTTC
D: .; V: TRBV4-2; J: TRBJ1-2; size: few; CDR3: CASSQDQGRGRGYTF; DNA: TGTGCCAGCAGCCAAGATCAGGGCAGGGGTCGGGGCTACACCTTC
D: .; V: TRBV10-1; J: TRBJ2-3; size: .; CDR3: CASSEAPGWDTQYF; DNA: TGCGCCAGCAGTGAGGCCCCAGGGTGGGATACGCAGTATTTT
D: .; V: TRBV7-2; J: TRBJ1-2; size: .; CDR3: CASRAGGGPRVFQGGYTF; DNA: TGTGCCAGCAGGGCCGGGGGTGGCCCAAGGGTCTTTCAGGGAGGCTACACCTTC
D: TRBD1; V: TRBV5-8; J: TRBJ2-4; size: once; CDR3: CASSSPGQGAIVQYF; DNA: TGTGCCAGCAGCTCTCCGGGACAGGGGGCGATTGTTCAGTACTTC
D: TRBD2; V: TRBV5-1; J: TRBJ2-5; size: .; CDR3: CASSFVSGADQETQYF; DNA: TGCGCCAGCAGCTTCGTTAGCGGGGCGGACCAAGAGACCCAGTACTTC
D: .; V: TRBV19; J: TRBJ1-1; size: .; CDR3: CASSIGSPGEAFF; DNA: TGTGCCAGTAGTATAGGCTCCCCGGGTGAAGCTTTCTTT
D: .; V: TRBV29-1; J: TRBJ2-5; size: few; CDR3: CSVNPQGETQYF; DNA: TGCAGCGTTAATCCCCAGGGAGAGACCCAGTACTTC
D: .; V: TRBV7-2; J: TRBJ2-2; size: .; CDR3: CASSSPVTGELFF; DNA: TGTGCCAGCAGCTCCCCGGTCACCGGGGAGCTGTTTTTT
D: .; V: TRBV28; J: TRBJ1-1; size: .; CDR3: CASSSGGAEDTEAFF; DNA: TGTGCCAGCAGTTCGGGGGGCGCGGAGGACACTGAAGCTTTCTTT
D: TRBD2; V: TRBV20-1; J: TRBJ2-1; size: .; CDR3: CSASEGLANYNEQFF; DNA: TGCAGTGCTAGTGAGGGACTAGCGAATTACAATGAGCAGTTCTTC
D: .; V: TRBV5-4; J: TRBJ2-3; size: few; CDR3: CASSLSTDTQYF; DNA: TGTGCCAGCAGCTTGTCAACAGATACGCAGTATTTT
D: .; V: TRBV15; J: TRBJ2-5; size: .; CDR3: CATSGTTEETQYF; DNA: TGTGCCACCTCCGGGACAACTGAAGAGACCCAGTACTTC
D: TRBD2; V: TRBV10-3; J: TRBJ2-1; size: .; CDR3: CATLAGGPGNEQFF; DNA: TGTGCCACGCTAGCGGGAGGGCCGGGTAATGAGCAGTTCTTC
D: .; V: TRBV5-1; J: TRBJ1-6; size: .; CDR3: CASSIGQTDSPLHF; DNA: TGCGCCAGCAGCATAGGACAGACAGATTCACCCCTCCACTTT
D: .; V: TRBV6-6; J: TRBJ1-4; size: .; CDR3: CASSSLEDSYNEKLFF; DNA: TGTGCCAGCAGTTCCCTAGAGGACAGCTATAATGAAAAACTGTTTTTT
D: .; V: TRBV7-9; J: TRBJ1-1; size: .; CDR3: CASRQVVGFGDTEAFF; DNA: TGTGCCAGCAGGCAAGTGGTTGGGTTTGGAGACACTGAAGCTTTCTTT
D: .; V: TRBV7-9; J: TRBJ2-3; size: .; CDR3: CASSLSLTDTQYF; DNA: TGTGCCAGCAGCTTATCTCTCACAGATACGCAGTATTTT
D: TRBD1; V: TRBV2; J: TRBJ1-2; size: .; CDR3: CASSLDRRDYGYTF; DNA: TGTGCCAGCAGCTTGGACAGGAGGGACTATGGCTACACCTTC
D: .; V: TRBV5-6; J: TRBJ2-7; size: .; CDR3: CASSQRGRASYEQYF; DNA: TGTGCCAGCAGCCAGAGGGGCAGAGCCTCCTACGAGCAGTACTTC
D: TRBD2; V: TRBV6-4; J: TRBJ2-3; size: .; CDR3: CASSDSVAGVTDTQYF; DNA: TGTGCCAGCAGTGACTCGGTAGCGGGGGTAACAGATACGCAGTATTTT
D: .; V: TRBV29-1; J: TRBJ2-3; size: .; CDR3: CSVDLAGTDTQYF; DNA: TGCAGCGTTGACTTAGCCGGCACAGATACGCAGTATTTT
D: TRBD2; V: TRBV6-5; J: TRBJ2-5; size: .; CDR3: CASTRGGADQETQYF; DNA: TGTGCCAGCACCCGGGGGGGGGCAGACCAAGAGACCCAGTACTTC
D: TRBD1; V: TRBV28; J: TRBJ2-2; size: .; CDR3: CASSSPTGGSTGELFF; DNA: TGTGCCAGCAGTTCCCCGACAGGGGGGAGTACCGGGGAGCTGTTTTTT
D: .; V: TRBV6-5; J: TRBJ1-5; size: .; CDR3: CASHGGGNQPQHF; DNA: TGTGCCAGCCACGGAGGAGGCAATCAGCCCCAGCATTTT
D: .; V: TRBV11-3; J: TRBJ2-5; size: .; CDR3: CASRRRETQYF; DNA: TGTGCCAGCAGACGGCGGGAGACCCAGTACTTC
D: TRBD2; V: TRBV4-3; J: TRBJ2-1; size: .; CDR3: CASSQDPAGDYNEQFF; DNA: TGCGCCAGCAGCCAAGATCCGGCGGGGGACTACAATGAGCAGTTCTTC
D: .; V: TRBV5-8; J: TRBJ1-5; size: .; CDR3: CASSLQGRGSPQHF; DNA: TGTGCCAGCAGCTTGCAAGGGCGAGGTTCGCCCCAGCATTTT
D: .; V: TRBV7-9; J: TRBJ1-2; size: .; CDR3: CASSRADSRRGRYGYTF; DNA: TGTGCCAGCAGCCGAGCCGACTCGCGGCGGGGTCGGTATGGCTACACCTTC
D: .; V: TRBV7-9; J: TRBJ1-3; size: .; CDR3: CASSRAQGNTIYF; DNA: TGTGCCAGCAGCCGTGCCCAGGGAAACACCATATATTTT
D: TRBD2; V: TRBV19; J: TRBJ2-1; size: .; CDR3: CASSRAGASTNEQFF; DNA: TGTGCCAGTAGTCGAGCGGGAGCTTCTACGAATGAGCAGTTCTTC
D: .; V: TRBV11-3; J: TRBJ1-2; size: .; CDR3: CASSLDSVSGYTF; DNA: TGTGCCAGCAGCTTAGATTCAGTTTCTGGCTACACCTTC
D: .; V: TRBV7-6; J: TRBJ2-4; size: .; CDR3: CASQGEANIQYF; DNA: TGTGCCAGCCAGGGGGAGGCCAACATTCAGTACTTC
D: .; V: TRBV11-2; J: TRBJ1-3; size: .; CDR3: CASSLTDSGNTIYF; DNA: TGTGCCAGCAGCCTGACAGACTCTGGAAACACCATATATTTT
D: TRBD1; V: TRBV6-5; J: TRBJ1-5; size: .; CDR3: CASNTGGGGQPQHF; DNA: TGTGCCAGCAACACAGGGGGCGGCGGTCAGCCCCAGCATTTT
D: .; V: TRBV11-2; J: TRBJ1-1; size: few; CDR3: CASSLVSENTEAFF; DNA: TGTGCCAGCAGCTTAGTTTCGGAGAACACTGAAGCTTTCTTT
D: .; V: TRBV2; J: TRBJ2-1; size: .; CDR3: CASRGNEQFF; DNA: TGTGCCAGCCGAGGCAATGAGCAGTTCTTC
D: .; V: TRBV7-9; J: TRBJ1-4; size: .; CDR3: CASSLRNEKLFF; DNA: TGTGCCAGCAGCTTACGAAATGAAAAACTGTTTTTT
D: TRBD2; V: TRBV27; J: TRBJ2-7; size: .; CDR3: CASSLLASGDYEQYF; DNA: TGTGCCAGCAGTTTATTGGCTAGCGGGGACTACGAGCAGTACTTC